This TCR beta chain was captured by sequencing in a study of T cells after yellow fever vaccination. Germline CDR1 and CDR2: SGHDT and YYEEEE. The CDR3 runs to 15 residues. V was clipped by 1 base and J by 7 bases; unmatched bases: 5. Template switching by 5'RACE produced TCR cDNA, adding a universal primer site and UMIs. TCRdb reprocessed the 5' RACE reads via MiXCR and lists one record per CDR3 protein. The table shows 300,000 to 350,000 distinct CDR3 sequences, with roughly 8.3% occurring only once. Points from the study as a whole: Sorted repertoires could include abundant contaminating clonotypes from bulk cells. The booster response re-showed most primary clones: around 96% CD4, approximately 90% CD8. The CD4 and CD8 compartments had a small share of their clonotypes in common.

Of note for this clonotype: Its matching antigen is unknown.

This receptor was obtained from a man aged 18 to 29 who received the YFV17D yellow fever vaccine. This specimen was PBMCs, taken around 45 days after the first yellow fever vaccination. The chain employs TRBV5-6 and TRBJ1-4; 9 nucleotides match TRBD1. The CDR3 here is CASSLYWDRAEKLFF. The CDR3 DNA is TGTGCCAGCAGCTTGTATTGGGACAGGGCTGAAAAACTGTTTTTT.